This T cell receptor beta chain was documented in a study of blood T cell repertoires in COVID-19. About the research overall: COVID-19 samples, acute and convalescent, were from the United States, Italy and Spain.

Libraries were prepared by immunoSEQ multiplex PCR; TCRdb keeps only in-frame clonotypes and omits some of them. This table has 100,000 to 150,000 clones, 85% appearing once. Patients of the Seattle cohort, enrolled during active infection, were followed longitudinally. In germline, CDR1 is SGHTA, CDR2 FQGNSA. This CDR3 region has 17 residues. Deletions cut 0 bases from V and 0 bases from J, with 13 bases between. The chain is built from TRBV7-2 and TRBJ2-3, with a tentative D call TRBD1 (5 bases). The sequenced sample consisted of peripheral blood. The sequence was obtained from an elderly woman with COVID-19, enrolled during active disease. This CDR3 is CASSLASARGSTDTQYF. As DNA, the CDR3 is TGTGCCAGCAGCTTAGCCTCGGCTAGGGGAAGCACAGATACGCAGTATTTT.